The 2 T cell receptor beta chains presented below share a single source sample, sequenced in a study of somatic mutations in cytotoxic T cells in rheumatoid arthritis. Libraries were prepared by immunoSEQ multiplex PCR; TCRdb keeps only in-frame clonotypes and omits some of them. The sample lists around 16,000 clones, approximately 80% seen once, with 15% to 20% in the top ten. Sequences were obtained from CD8+ T cells sorted from blood. These receptors all come from an adult with rheumatoid arthritis.

In this sample, this clone turned up once. The chain has TRBV23-1 and TRBJ1-1, with 9 bases aligning to TRBD1. TRBV23-1 has ORF status, its function being uncertain. The CDR3 length is 15 residues. V gave up 8 bases and J gave up 3 bases; unmatched junction bases: 10. CDR3 coding DNA: TGCGCCAGCCACGGGACAGGGAGGTATCACACTGAAGCTTTCTTT. This encodes CASHGTGRYHTEAFF.

The chain has TRBV2 and TRBJ2-5; 8 bases agree with TRBD2. The CDR3 has 17 residues. The germline gives CDR1 SNHLY, CDR2 FYNNEI. V trimming: 0 bases; J trimming: 1 base; junction bases outside the gene matches: 7. The CDR3 DNA reads as TGTGCCAGCAGTGAAGCGAGGTGGAGCGGGGGCCAAGAGACCCAGTACTTC. Translation gives CASSEARWSGGQETQYF.